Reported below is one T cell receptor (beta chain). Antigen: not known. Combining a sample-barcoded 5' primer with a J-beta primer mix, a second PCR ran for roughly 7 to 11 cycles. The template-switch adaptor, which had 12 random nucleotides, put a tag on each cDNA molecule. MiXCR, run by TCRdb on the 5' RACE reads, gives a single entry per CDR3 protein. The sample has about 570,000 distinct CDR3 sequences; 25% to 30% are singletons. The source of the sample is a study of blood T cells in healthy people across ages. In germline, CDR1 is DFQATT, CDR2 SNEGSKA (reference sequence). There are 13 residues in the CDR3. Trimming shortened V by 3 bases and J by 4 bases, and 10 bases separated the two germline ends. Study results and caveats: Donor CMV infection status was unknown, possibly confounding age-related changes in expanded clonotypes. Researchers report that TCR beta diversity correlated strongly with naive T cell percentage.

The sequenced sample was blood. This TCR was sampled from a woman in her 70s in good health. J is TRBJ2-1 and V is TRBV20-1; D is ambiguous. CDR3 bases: TGCAGTGCTAGCTTCTCGGGTTACAATGAGCAGTTCTTC. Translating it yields CSASFSGYNEQFF.